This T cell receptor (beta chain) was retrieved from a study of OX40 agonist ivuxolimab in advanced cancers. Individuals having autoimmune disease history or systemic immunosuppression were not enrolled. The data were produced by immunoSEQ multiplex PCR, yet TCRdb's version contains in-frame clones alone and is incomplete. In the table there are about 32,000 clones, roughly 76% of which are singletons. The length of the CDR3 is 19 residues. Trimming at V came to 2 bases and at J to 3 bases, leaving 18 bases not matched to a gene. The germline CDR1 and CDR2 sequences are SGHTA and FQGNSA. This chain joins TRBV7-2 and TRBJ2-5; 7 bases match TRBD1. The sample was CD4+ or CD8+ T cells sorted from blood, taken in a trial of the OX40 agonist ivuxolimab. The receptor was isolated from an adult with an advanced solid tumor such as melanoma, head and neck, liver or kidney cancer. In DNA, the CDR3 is TGTGCCAGCAGCTTACAACCACAGGGGTGGGGGTTGGCCAAAGAGACCCAGTACTTC. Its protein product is CASSLQPQGWGLAKETQYF.